This T cell receptor beta chain came from a study of CD8+CD57+ T cells in acquired aplastic anemia. Study details: Healthy donor CD4+ cell samples had a mean of around 11 million reads.

CDR1 and CDR2 from the germline V gene are SEHNR and FQNEAQ (reference sequence). The CDR3 has 15 residues. V lost 1 base and J lost 3; bases outside the gene matches: 5. Findings of the study overall: For CD8+ Simpson's diversity, patients and controls showed no significant difference.

Genomic DNA templated the TCR beta VDJ and CDR3 profiling. MiXCR was run by TCRdb on the reads, yielding one entry per CDR3 protein. The sample yields 90,000 to 120,000 distinct CDR3 sequences, approximately 49% seen once. This clonotype was recorded at least ten times. The antigen is undetermined. The sequence was collected from a human donor in good health, serving as a control. The V and J genes are TRBV7-9 and TRBJ2-5; TRBD1 agrees at 7 bases. Material: sorted CD4+, CD8+, or CD8+CD57+ T cells (not recorded which) from PBMCs. The CDR3 loop reads CASSLDRGGEETQYF. The DNA for the CDR3 is TGTGCCAGCAGCTTAGACCGAGGGGGCGAAGAGACCCAGTACTTC.